The sequence of this T cell receptor (beta chain) was determined in a study of siplizumab effects on memory and regulatory T cells. Study-wide points: It seemed that naive T cells were more diverse than memory cells and were major contributors to the alloresponse. Siplizumab significantly decreased alloreactive sequences from unstimulated CD4+ memory cells. Alloreactive CD4+ clones that could be mapped were on average about 64% Treg-derived with siplizumab, against over 25% in controls.

CDR1 is MNHNY and CDR2 is SVGAGI in the germline V gene (reference sequence). Trimming cost V 6 bases and J 2 bases, with 13 bases left between them. The CDR3 covers 14 residues. TCRdb keeps only in-frame clones here, not all; method: immunoSEQ multiplex PCR. The sample shows some 100,000 clones, around 94% of them seen only once. This clone was seen a single time. The antigen is not known. Sequenced sample: non-Treg CD4+ T cells sorted from blood. The receptor comes from a human donor in good health. This chain joins TRBV6-6 and TRBJ2-5; D uncertain. The chain's CDR3 is CASRTDVTQETQYF. The CDR3, as DNA: TGTGCCAGCAGGACGGACGTGACTCAAGAGACCCAGTACTTC.